This T cell receptor (beta chain) was identified during a study of blood T cell repertoires in COVID-19. CDR1 and CDR2 (germline): MDHEN, SYDVKM. The CDR3 length is 13 residues. Losses at the gene ends were 6 bases for V and 6 bases for J; bases not matched to a gene: 4. Participants were aged about 18 to 90 years, lived in over 20 US areas, and enrolled virtually. Which cohort a participant joined came from the clinical history participants gave. The data were produced by immunoSEQ multiplex PCR, yet TCRdb's version contains in-frame clones alone and is incomplete. The sample has about 170,000 clones, roughly 85% seen once.

The sample was PBMCs or T cells enriched from blood (not recorded which). V gene TRBV28 combines with J gene TRBJ1-4; 7 nucleotides align to TRBD1. The sequence came from a woman in her 70s in a cohort exposed to, infected with or recovered from COVID-19 (not recorded which). The CDR3 is CASSPGQYEKLFF. The CDR3 coding sequence is TGTGCCAGCAGCCCGGGACAGTATGAAAAACTGTTTTTT.